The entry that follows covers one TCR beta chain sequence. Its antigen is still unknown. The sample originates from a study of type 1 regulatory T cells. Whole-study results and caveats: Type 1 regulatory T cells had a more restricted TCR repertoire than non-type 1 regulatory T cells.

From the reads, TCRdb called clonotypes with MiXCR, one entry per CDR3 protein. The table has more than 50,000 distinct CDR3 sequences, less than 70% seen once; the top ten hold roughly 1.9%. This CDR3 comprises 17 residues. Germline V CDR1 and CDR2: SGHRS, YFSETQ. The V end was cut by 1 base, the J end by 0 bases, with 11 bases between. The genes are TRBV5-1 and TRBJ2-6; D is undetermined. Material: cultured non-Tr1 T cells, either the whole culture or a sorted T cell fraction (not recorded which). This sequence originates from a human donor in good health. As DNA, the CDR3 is TGCGCCAGCAGCTTGTCCGGCCAACCCTCTGGGGCCAACGTCCTGACTTTC. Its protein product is CASSLSGQPSGANVLTF. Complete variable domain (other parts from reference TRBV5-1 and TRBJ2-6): KAGVTQTPRYLIKTRGQQVTLSCSPISGHRSVSWYQQTPGQGLQFLFEYFSETQRNKGNFPGRFSGRQFSNSRSEMNVSTLELGDSALYLCASSLSGQPSGANVLTFGAGSRLTVL.